This T cell receptor (beta chain) emerged from a study of blood T cell repertoires in COVID-19. Turning to the study itself: Samples representing acute and convalescent COVID-19 were sourced from the United States, Italy and Spain. Sources were T cells, B-cell-depleted T cells, or PBMCs; the material itself was cDNA or gDNA.

Trimming took 5 bases from V and 3 from J, leaving 21 bases between them. This CDR3 contains 17 residues. From germline, CDR1 is SGHVS and CDR2 FNYEAQ. Original analysis: Using reference gene primer amplification, nucleated cell counts were estimated. The table came from immunoSEQ multiplex PCR; TCRdb's copy has only in-frame clones and leaves some out. V and J calls and clone size are given by that table; D and trimming were obtained from the DNA. The sample holds 170,000 or so clones, 85% to 90% seen once. This sequence was found in a woman younger than 35 who had recovered from COVID-19. The rearrangement joins TRBV7-6 to TRBJ2-3; maybe TRBD1 (5 bases). Sequencing was done on a sample of peripheral blood. CDR3 coding DNA: TGTGCCAGCAGCCCCCAGCCACGAAGTAGGGGAACAGATACGCAGTATTTT. It is translated as CASSPQPRSRGTDTQYF.